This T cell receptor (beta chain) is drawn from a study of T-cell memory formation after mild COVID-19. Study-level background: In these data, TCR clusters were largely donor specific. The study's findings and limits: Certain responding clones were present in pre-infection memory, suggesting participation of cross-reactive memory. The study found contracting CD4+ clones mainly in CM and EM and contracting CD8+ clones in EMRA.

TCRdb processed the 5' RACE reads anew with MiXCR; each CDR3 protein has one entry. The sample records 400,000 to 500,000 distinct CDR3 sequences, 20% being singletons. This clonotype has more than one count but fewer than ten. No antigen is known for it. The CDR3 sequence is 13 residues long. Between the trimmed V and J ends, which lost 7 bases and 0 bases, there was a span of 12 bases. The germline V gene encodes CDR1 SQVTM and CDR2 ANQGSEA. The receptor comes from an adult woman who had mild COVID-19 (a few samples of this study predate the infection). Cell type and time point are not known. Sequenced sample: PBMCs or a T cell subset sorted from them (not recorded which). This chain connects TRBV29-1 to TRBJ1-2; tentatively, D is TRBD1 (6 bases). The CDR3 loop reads CSAPGATNYGYTF. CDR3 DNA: TGCAGCGCGCCAGGGGCAACTAACTATGGCTACACCTTC.